Below, 9 T cell receptor beta chains from the same sample are listed, as sequenced in a study of blood T cell repertoires in COVID-19. Assay used: immunoSEQ multiplex PCR; TCRdb lists only in-frame clones, some missing. The data hold some 220,000 clones, with 86% observed a single time. Sequenced material: PBMCs or T cells enriched from blood (not recorded which). The receptors derive from a woman in her thirties or forties with acute COVID-19.

The V call is TRBV18, the J call TRBJ2-1; 9 positions match TRBD1. The CDR3 consists of 14 residues. Germline trimming cut 6 bases from V and 9 bases from J; bases unmatched to any gene: 9. Germline assignment: CDR1 KGHSH and CDR2 LQKENI. CDR3 coding DNA: TGTGCCAGCTCCCCGGGACAGGGACATCTTGAGCAGTTCTTC. This gives the protein CASSPGQGHLEQFF. The full variable domain, in which reference TRBV18 and TRBJ2-1 provide the parts outside the CDR3, is NAGVMQNPRHLVRRRGQEARLRCSPMKGHSHVYWYRQLPEEGLKFMVYLQKENIIDESGMPKERFSAEFPKEGPSILRIQQVVRGDSAAYFCASSPGQGHLEQFFGPGTRLTVL.

The rearrangement joins TRBV4-3 to TRBJ2-2; D not resolved. The CDR3 is made up of 15 amino acids. The V end lost 2 bases, the J end lost 4 bases, and 11 bases lay between the germline ends. Per germline, CDR1 LGHNA and CDR2 YSLEER. CDR3 bases: TGCGCCAGCAGCCAATCCGAGCGTGGCACCGGGGAGCTGTTTTTT. It codes for CASSQSERGTGELFF.

The genes are TRBV6-5 and TRBJ1-1; D may be TRBD1 (6 bases). Looked up from germline, CDR1 is MNHEY and CDR2 is SVGAGI. The V end lost 0 bases, the J end lost 10 bases, and 18 bases lay between the germline ends. CDR3 size: 15 residues. The CDR3 sequence is CASSYSMREGGGAFF. For the CDR3, the DNA is TGTGCCAGCAGTTACTCGATGCGGGAAGGGGGGGGAGCTTTCTTT.

The V call is TRBV7-8, the J call TRBJ2-7; weak D call: TRBD1 (6 bases). Per the germline V gene, CDR1 is SGHVS and CDR2 is FQNEAQ. The CDR3 runs to 14 residues. V was shortened by 7 bases and J by 7 bases, with 20 bases between the two germline ends. The CDR3 loop reads CASKRDGPTGEQYV. CDR3 sequence (DNA): TGTGCCAGCAAACGGGACGGTCCAACAGGGGAGCAGTACGTC.

The J gene is TRBJ2-1, the V gene TRBV7-3; TRBD1 agrees at 10 bases. The CDR3 contains 16 residues. V was pared by 5 bases and J by 3 bases, with 7 bases of the junction left unmatched. Per germline, CDR1 SGHTA and CDR2 FQGTGA. This CDR3 reads CASSPEGQGYYNEQFF. CDR3 coding DNA: TGTGCCAGCAGCCCTGAGGGACAGGGGTACTACAATGAGCAGTTCTTC.

The CDR3 bases are TGTGCCAGCTCACCCCCGACGGCAGGGGGTGATGAAAAACTGTTTTTT. The encoded protein is CASSPPTAGGDEKLFF. The chain couples TRBV18 to TRBJ1-4; TRBD1 matches 7 bases. CDR3 length: 16 residues. The trim removed 3 bases at V and 6 bases at J, leaving 10 bases unmatched. The V gene's germline CDR1 is KGHSH and CDR2 LQKENI.

The chain couples TRBV28 to TRBJ1-2; 10 bases are a match to TRBD1. The CDR3 contains 13 residues. Unmatched junction bases numbered 6, after V lost 6 bases and J lost 8 bases. Germline CDR1 reads MDHEN; CDR2 reads SYDVKM. The CDR3 DNA follows: TGTGCCAGCAGGGGGACAGGGGCGGTCGGCTACACCTTC. Translation gives CASRGTGAVGYTF.

The chain couples TRBV6-5 to TRBJ2-1, with 7 bases that match TRBD2. Germline CDR1 reads MNHEY; CDR2 reads SVGAGI. V trimming: 2 bases; J trimming: 0 bases; junction bases outside the gene matches: 4. CDR3 length: 16 residues. CDR3 sequence (DNA): TGTGCCAGCAGTTACCTAGCGGCGAGCTCCTACAATGAGCAGTTCTTC. Translated: CASSYLAASSYNEQFF.

The genes are TRBV6-5 and TRBJ2-6, with unresolved D. Trimming shortened V by 6 bases and J by 0 bases, and 9 bases separated the two germline ends. Germline values: CDR1 MNHEY, CDR2 SVGAGI. This CDR3 comprises 15 residues. CDR3 DNA sequence: TGTGCCAGCAGAACCACAGCCTCTGGGGCCAACGTCCTGACTTTC. Protein: CASRTTASGANVLTF.